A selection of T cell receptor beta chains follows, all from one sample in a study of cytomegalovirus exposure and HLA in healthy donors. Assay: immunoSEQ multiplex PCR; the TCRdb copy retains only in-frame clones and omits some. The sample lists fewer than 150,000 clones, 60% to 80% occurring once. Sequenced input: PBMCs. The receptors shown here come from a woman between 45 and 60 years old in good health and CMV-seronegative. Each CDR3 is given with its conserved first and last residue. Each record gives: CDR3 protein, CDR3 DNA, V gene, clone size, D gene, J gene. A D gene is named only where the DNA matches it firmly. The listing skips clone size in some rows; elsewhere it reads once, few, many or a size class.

CDR3aa: CASSESGEQGSYTF
CDR3nt: TGTGCCAGCAGTGAATCAGGGGAGCAGGGAAGCTACACCTTC
v_gene: TRBV6-1
abundance: NA
d_gene: NA
j_gene: TRBJ1-2

CDR3aa: CASSLTGGLSYEQYF
CDR3nt: TGTGCCAGCAGCCTGACAGGGGGCCTCTCCTACGAGCAGTACTTC
v_gene: TRBV27
abundance: NA
d_gene: TRBD1
j_gene: TRBJ2-7

CDR3aa: CASSPYPGTTYEQYF
CDR3nt: TGTGCCAGCTCACCATACCCGGGGACTACCTACGAGCAGTACTTC
v_gene: TRBV18
abundance: NA
d_gene: TRBD2
j_gene: TRBJ2-7

CDR3aa: CASSERSGGTEAFF
CDR3nt: TGTGCCAGCAGTGAGAGGTCGGGGGGAACTGAAGCTTTCTTT
v_gene: TRBV9
abundance: NA
d_gene: NA
j_gene: TRBJ1-1

CDR3aa: CASRKFGSGGATETQYF
CDR3nt: TGTGCCAGCAGGAAATTTGGAAGCGGGGGGGCCACGGAGACCCAGTACTTC
v_gene: TRBV7-8
abundance: few
d_gene: TRBD2
j_gene: TRBJ2-5

CDR3aa: CATSREIGELETQYF
CDR3nt: TGTGCCACCAGCAGAGAAATAGGGGAACTGGAGACCCAGTACTTC
v_gene: TRBV15
abundance: NA
d_gene: NA
j_gene: TRBJ2-5

CDR3aa: CASSPQGRNTEAFF
CDR3nt: TGTGCCAGCTCACCTCAGGGGAGGAACACTGAAGCTTTCTTT
v_gene: TRBV18
abundance: NA
d_gene: NA
j_gene: TRBJ1-1

CDR3aa: CASSFGGAGEKLFF
CDR3nt: TGTGCCAGCAGCTTCGGAGGGGCAGGTGAAAAACTGTTTTTT
v_gene: TRBV5-4
abundance: NA
d_gene: NA
j_gene: TRBJ1-4

CDR3aa: CASSKELPDEQYF
CDR3nt: TGTGCCAGCAGCAAAGAGTTGCCAGACGAGCAGTACTTC
v_gene: TRBV21-1
abundance: NA
d_gene: NA
j_gene: TRBJ2-7

CDR3aa: CASSGDWGRTDTQYF
CDR3nt: TGCGCCAGCAGTGGGGATTGGGGCCGGACAGATACGCAGTATTTT
v_gene: TRBV10-1
abundance: NA
d_gene: NA
j_gene: TRBJ2-3

CDR3aa: CASSPGTGPSSPLHF
CDR3nt: TGTGCCAGCAGCCCAGGAACAGGTCCCAGTTCACCCCTCCACTTT
v_gene: TRBV14
abundance: NA
d_gene: NA
j_gene: TRBJ1-6

CDR3aa: CASSPGGKGNQPQHF
CDR3nt: TGTGCCAGCAGCCCGGGGGGGAAAGGCAATCAGCCCCAGCATTTT
v_gene: TRBV7-2
abundance: NA
d_gene: NA
j_gene: TRBJ1-5

CDR3aa: CSVGTPGLDEQYF
CDR3nt: TGCAGCGTTGGCACGCCGGGGTTGGACGAGCAGTACTTC
v_gene: TRBV29-1
abundance: NA
d_gene: NA
j_gene: TRBJ2-7

CDR3aa: CASSSGLAGGAETQYF
CDR3nt: TGTGCCAGCAGTTCCGGACTAGCGGGGGGGGCAGAGACCCAGTACTTC
v_gene: TRBV2
abundance: NA
d_gene: TRBD2
j_gene: TRBJ2-5

CDR3aa: CASSTGITRMDTQYF
CDR3nt: TGCGCCAGCAGCACGGGAATAACCCGGATGGACACGCAGTATTTT
v_gene: TRBV5-1
abundance: NA
d_gene: NA
j_gene: TRBJ2-3

CDR3aa: CASSFVGVVEQFF
CDR3nt: TGTGCCAGCAGCTTCGTTGGAGTTGTTGAGCAGTTCTTC
v_gene: TRBV7-9
abundance: few
d_gene: NA
j_gene: TRBJ2-1

CDR3aa: CASSPKGLAGGRRETQYF
CDR3nt: TGTGCCAGCAGCCCCAAGGGACTAGCGGGGGGGCGGCGAGAGACCCAGTACTTC
v_gene: TRBV7-9
abundance: NA
d_gene: TRBD2
j_gene: TRBJ2-5

CDR3aa: CASSPGGNQPQHF
CDR3nt: TGTGCCAGCAGCCCCGGAGGCAATCAGCCCCAGCATTTT
v_gene: TRBV11-2
abundance: NA
d_gene: NA
j_gene: TRBJ1-5

CDR3aa: CASSIGQGGAYEQYF
CDR3nt: TGTGCCAGTAGTATAGGACAGGGTGGGGCCTACGAGCAGTACTTC
v_gene: TRBV19
abundance: NA
d_gene: TRBD1
j_gene: TRBJ2-7

CDR3aa: CASSYSLGDTEAFF
CDR3nt: TGTGCCAGCAGTTACTCGCTAGGGGACACTGAAGCTTTCTTT
v_gene: TRBV6-4
abundance: NA
d_gene: NA
j_gene: TRBJ1-1

CDR3aa: CASSLMRNDYGYTF
CDR3nt: TGTGCCAGCAGCTTAATGCGGAACGACTATGGCTACACCTTC
v_gene: TRBV7-8
abundance: NA
d_gene: NA
j_gene: TRBJ1-2

CDR3aa: CASSLSSGGGQETQYF
CDR3nt: TGTGCCAGCAGCCTCTCGAGCGGGGGGGGGCAAGAGACCCAGTACTTC
v_gene: TRBV11-3
abundance: NA
d_gene: TRBD2
j_gene: TRBJ2-5

CDR3aa: CASSQEAWDYRGYGREIRETQYF
CDR3nt: TGTGCCAGCAGCCAAGAGGCATGGGACTACAGGGGGTATGGTCGTGAAATTAGAGAGACCCAGTACTTC
v_gene: TRBV4-2
abundance: NA
d_gene: NA
j_gene: TRBJ2-5

CDR3aa: CASRIRIAGGKTQYF
CDR3nt: TGTGCCAGCAGGATCCGAATAGCGGGGGGAAAGACCCAGTACTTC
v_gene: TRBV5-8
abundance: NA
d_gene: TRBD2
j_gene: TRBJ2-5

CDR3aa: CASSKSRGSTEAFF
CDR3nt: TGTGCCAGCAGCAAAAGTAGGGGGAGCACTGAAGCTTTCTTT
v_gene: TRBV9
abundance: few
d_gene: NA
j_gene: TRBJ1-1

CDR3aa: CASSLVPRGGGTGELFF
CDR3nt: TGTGCCAGCAGCTTAGTCCCCCGCGGGGGAGGGACCGGGGAGCTGTTTTTT
v_gene: TRBV7-8
abundance: NA
d_gene: TRBD2
j_gene: TRBJ2-2

CDR3aa: CASSLGRGQETQYF
CDR3nt: TGTGCCAGCAGCTTGGGCAGGGGGCAAGAGACCCAGTACTTC
v_gene: TRBV5-4
abundance: NA
d_gene: TRBD1
j_gene: TRBJ2-5

CDR3aa: CATVVGGGYSGNTIYF
CDR3nt: TGTGCCACCGTTGTCGGGGGGGGCTACTCTGGAAACACCATATATTTT
v_gene: TRBV6-6
abundance: NA
d_gene: NA
j_gene: TRBJ1-3

CDR3aa: CASSPDRVNYGYTF
CDR3nt: TGTGCCAGCAGCCCCGACAGGGTTAACTATGGCTACACCTTC
v_gene: TRBV11-2
abundance: NA
d_gene: TRBD1
j_gene: TRBJ1-2

CDR3aa: CSVAGTSAFTDTQYF
CDR3nt: TGCAGCGTGGCCGGGACTAGCGCGTTCACAGATACGCAGTATTTT
v_gene: TRBV29-1
abundance: NA
d_gene: TRBD2
j_gene: TRBJ2-3

CDR3aa: CASSFSAGAYQPQHF
CDR3nt: TGTGCCAGCAGCTTTTCGGCAGGGGCATATCAGCCCCAGCATTTT
v_gene: TRBV5-4
abundance: NA
d_gene: NA
j_gene: TRBJ1-5

CDR3aa: CAISWTGGSFNEKLFF
CDR3nt: TGTGCCATCAGTTGGACAGGGGGGAGTTTTAATGAAAAACTGTTTTTT
v_gene: TRBV10-3
abundance: NA
d_gene: TRBD1
j_gene: TRBJ1-4

CDR3aa: CASSYMGGVSGNTIYF
CDR3nt: TGTGCCAGCAGCTACATGGGCGGGGTCTCTGGAAACACCATATATTTT
v_gene: TRBV5-6
abundance: NA
d_gene: NA
j_gene: TRBJ1-3